Each of the 21 T cell receptor beta chains below was sequenced from the same sample in a study of blood T cells in healthy people across ages. Then a second PCR, running roughly 6 to 12 cycles, was carried out with a sample-barcoded 5' primer and a J-beta primer mix. MiXCR, run by TCRdb on the 5' RACE reads, gives a single entry per CDR3 protein. Here the sample spans around 1.5 million distinct CDR3 sequences, 40% to 50% being singletons. The sequenced sample consisted of blood. Receptor source: a woman aged 18-35 years in good health.

The V gene is TRBV5-1, the J gene TRBJ2-5; 11 bases align to TRBD2. Germline V gives CDR1 SGHRS, CDR2 YFSETQ. The CDR3 runs 14 residues. J gave up 11 bases and V 5 bases, and 11 bases lay outside the gene matches. The CDR3 reads CASSIAGGTREQYF. CDR3 nucleotides: TGCGCCAGCAGTATAGCGGGGGGGACGAGGGAGCAGTACTTC.

The rearrangement joins TRBV10-3 to TRBJ2-7; a possible D gene is TRBD2 (6 bases). V shed 0 bases and J shed 2 bases, with 17 bases lying between them. Germline V gene lookup returns CDR1 ENHRY and CDR2 SYGVKD. The CDR3 sequence is 17 residues long. CDR3 sequence (DNA): TGTGCCATCAGTGAGTCGACCATGGGCGGGGCAGCCTACGAGCAGTACTTC. Its protein is CAISESTMGGAAYEQYF.

This clonotype turned up a few times. The gene calls are TRBV20-1 and TRBJ2-7; TRBD2 matches at 10 bases. The CDR3 sequence is 13 residues long. V was pared by 4 bases and J by 3 bases, with 3 bases of the junction left unmatched. Germline V gene sequence: CDR1 DFQATT, CDR2 SNEGSKA (reference sequence). The CDR3 loop is CSAKSSGSYEQYF. DNA for the CDR3: TGCAGTGCTAAATCTAGCGGGAGCTACGAGCAGTACTTC.

The J gene is TRBJ2-1, the V gene TRBV11-3, with D perhaps matching TRBD1 (6 bases). The CDR3 runs 16 residues. CDR1 SGHNT and CDR2 YENEEA come from the germline V gene. Trimming shortened V by 5 bases and J by 0 bases, and 14 bases separated the two germline ends. The CDR3 sequence is CASSLYRADSYNEQFF. CDR3 sequence (DNA): TGTGCCAGCAGCCTGTACAGGGCGGACTCCTACAATGAGCAGTTCTTC.

This clonotype was found many times. This rearrangement joins TRBV3-1 to TRBJ2-7; 11 bases are a match to TRBD2. V shed 3 bases and J 4 bases; nucleotides not matched to a gene: 5. Per the germline V gene, CDR1 is LGHDT and CDR2 is YNNKEL (reference sequence). This CDR3 region has 15 residues. The CDR3 DNA reads as TGTGCCAGCAGCCATAGGACTAGCGGGCTATACGAGCAGTACTTC. Residues: CASSHRTSGLYEQYF.

The chain has TRBV4-1 and TRBJ1-1, with 12 bases that match TRBD1. With 2 bases clipped from V and 3 bases from J, the junction kept 13 bases outside the gene matches. There are 19 residues in the CDR3. Germline lookup yields CDR1 MGHRA and CDR2 YSYEKL. In DNA, the CDR3 is TGCGCCAGCAGCCAACAATCGGGACAGGGGGCGATCCTCGACACTGAAGCTTTCTTT. Translating it yields CASSQQSGQGAILDTEAFF.

The rearrangement joins TRBV20-1 to TRBJ2-2; the match to TRBD2 covers 13 bases. The ends lost 6 bases at V and 4 bases at J; junction bases unmatched: 2. Germline CDR1 reads DFQATT; CDR2 reads SNEGSKA (reference sequence). CDR3 size: 14 residues. CDR3 loop: CSARTSGGTGELFF. In nucleotides, the CDR3 is TGCAGTGCCAGGACTAGCGGGGGCACCGGGGAGCTGTTTTTT.

Only a few counts were recorded for this clonotype. The rearrangement uses TRBV5-1 and TRBJ2-7; the match to TRBD1 covers 9 bases. The V and J ends lost 4 bases and 2 bases, in that order; junction bases with no gene match: 10. This CDR3 is built from 16 residues. CDR1 and CDR2 from the germline V gene are SGHRS and YFSETQ. CDR3 sequence: CASSNPRDRDPYEQYF. In DNA, the CDR3 is TGCGCCAGCAGCAACCCTCGGGACAGGGACCCCTACGAGCAGTACTTC.

This clonotype was seen only a few times. The rearrangement uses TRBV20-1 and TRBJ1-5, with TRBD1 matching 7 bases. The CDR3 is 16 amino acids. Germline loops: CDR1 DFQATT, CDR2 SNEGSKA (reference sequence). Trimming cost V 0 bases and J 5 bases; bases outside gene matches: 10. DNA for the CDR3: TGCAGTGCTAGAGATGGTAGACAGGGTAGGGATCAGCCCCAGCATTTT. Protein product: CSARDGRQGRDQPQHF.

Worth noting for this clonotype: One end of the junction does not line up with germline, which may come from a read error. The genes are TRBV27 and TRBJ2-7, with a weak D call TRBD1 (5 bases). Germline CDR1 reads MNHEY; CDR2 reads SMNVEV (reference sequence). The CDR3 loop spans 13 amino acids. The CDR3 nucleotides are TGTGCCAGCAGTTTAACAGGTTCCTCCGAGCAGTACTTC. Translated: CASSLTGSSEQYF.

This clonotype was seen a handful of times. V is TRBV18 and J is TRBJ1-1, with 7 positions matching TRBD1. The CDR3 loop spans 15 amino acids. V was clipped by 4 bases and J by 3 bases; unmatched bases: 8. Germline V gene data show CDR1 as KGHSH and CDR2 as LQKENI. CDR3 DNA: TGTGCCAGCTCACGACAGGGAGCGTTGGACACTGAAGCTTTCTTT. Its translation is CASSRQGALDTEAFF.

This rearrangement joins TRBV18 to TRBJ2-3; a possible D gene is TRBD1 (5 bases). The CDR3 is 13 residues long. V was shortened by 0 bases and J by 8 bases, with 9 bases between the two germline ends. Germline values: CDR1 KGHSH, CDR2 LQKENI. The DNA of the CDR3 is TGTGCCAGCTCACCACCGACAAGGGGTACGCAGTATTTT. This translates into CASSPPTRGTQYF.

The rearrangement links TRBV10-3 to TRBJ1-2; possibly TRBD1 for D (5 bases). This CDR3 has 16 amino acids. Trimming pared 8 bases from V and 7 bases from J, leaving 26 bases between. Germline assignment: CDR1 ENHRY and CDR2 SYGVKD. For the CDR3, the DNA is TGTGCCATCGCCGAGAGCGGGGCAGGGAGGATTGGTGGCTACACCTTC. It codes for CAIAESGAGRIGGYTF.

This clonotype was observed a few times. J is TRBJ1-2 and V is TRBV12-3 or TRBV12-4; D is possibly TRBD1 (6 bases). There are 14 residues in the CDR3. The ends were cut back, 6 bases at V and 5 bases at J, with 16 bases in the middle. The CDR3 DNA follows: TGTGCCAGCAGGACGTCGGGGGGGCTTTATGGCTACACCTTC. Its protein product is CASRTSGGLYGYTF.

This clonotype was counted a few times. V usage is TRBV5-1 and J usage is TRBJ2-3, with D tentatively TRBD2 (5 bases). CDR1 SGHRS and CDR2 YFSETQ come from the germline V gene. With 5 bases removed from V and 0 bases from J, the gap between germline ends came to 10 bases. CDR3 length: 14 residues. CDR3 DNA: TGCGCCAGCAGAGAGGGAGAGAGCACAGATACGCAGTATTTT. Translating it yields CASREGESTDTQYF. The full variable domain, rest sourced from reference TRBV5-1 and TRBJ2-3, is KAGVTQTPRYLIKTRGQQVTLSCSPISGHRSVSWYQQTPGQGLQFLFEYFSETQRNKGNFPGRFSGRQFSNSRSEMNVSTLELGDSALYLCASREGESTDTQYFGPGTRLTVL.

The V and J genes are TRBV20-1 and TRBJ2-7, with unresolved D. The CDR3 sequence is 15 residues long. Trimming pared 0 bases from V and 1 base from J, leaving 13 bases between. Germline V gene lookup returns CDR1 DFQATT and CDR2 SNEGSKA (reference sequence). The CDR3 DNA reads as TGCAGTGCTAGAGATTATGGGGTTGGGTCCTACGAGCAGTACTTC. Its protein product is CSARDYGVGSYEQYF.

This sequence joins TRBV6-1 and TRBJ2-1; TRBD2 agrees at 11 bases. The J call may not be correct, given that the DNA end is closer to TRBJ2-7. The CDR3 loop spans 18 amino acids. Germline-derived CDR1 and CDR2 are MNHNS and SASEGT. The CDR3 DNA sequence: TGTGCCAGCAGTGGACTAGCGGGGCCCACGGCGGGCCGCAATGAGCAGTACTTC. Amino acids: CASSGLAGPTAGRNEQYF.

The genes are TRBV20-1 and TRBJ2-3; D gene ambiguous. V was clipped by 1 base and J by 1 base, with 9 bases between them. This CDR3 spans 14 amino acids. Germline lookup yields CDR1 DFQATT and CDR2 SNEGSKA (reference sequence). CDR3 loop: CSARASRGTDTQYF. DNA of the CDR3: TGCAGTGCTAGAGCCAGTCGGGGCACAGATACGCAGTATTTT.

On this clonotype itself: A much more abundant neighbour one base away suggests this may be a read error. The chain carries TRBV4-2 and TRBJ2-7, with D perhaps matching TRBD2 (6 bases). The germline CDR1 and CDR2 sequences are LGHNA and YNFKEQ. The CDR3 runs to 15 residues. V lost 1 base and J 6 bases, leaving 16 bases between the germline ends. The CDR3 bases are TGTGCCAGCAGCCAAGGGACGGGAGAGGGGTGCGAGCAGTACTTC. Encoded protein: CASSQGTGEGCEQYF.

This clonotype has a handful of counts. Here the CDR3 DNA reads TGTGCCATCAGAAGGGACAGTCGGAACACTGAAGCTTTCTTT. It encodes CAIRRDSRNTEAFF. This chain joins TRBV10-3 and TRBJ1-1; TRBD1 matches 7 bases. CDR3 size: 14 residues. Per the germline V gene, CDR1 is ENHRY and CDR2 is SYGVKD. V was clipped by 6 bases and J by 1 base; unmatched bases: 5.

This clonotype was found many times. The chain links TRBV29-1 to TRBJ2-5; D gene unclear. The CDR3 has 14 amino acids. Germline CDR1 and CDR2: SQVTM and ANQGSEA. V lost 5 bases and J lost 5, with 18 bases in between. As DNA, the CDR3 is TGCAGCGTTAATGGAGCGACTTACGACGAGACCCAGTACTTC. It is translated as CSVNGATYDETQYF.